The rows below give T cell receptor beta chains drawn from one sample of a study of post-analysis software for immune sequencing data. TCRdb reanalysed the PCR reads using MiXCR and keeps one entry per CDR3 protein. This sample has around 150,000 distinct CDR3 sequences; about 36% occur once, and the top ten carry 28%. The sequencing used blood, collected after autologous hematopoietic stem cell transplantation. The receptors come from a girl aged 5 to 17 with multiple sclerosis. Each CDR3 is given without its conserved first and last residue. The listing skips clone size in some rows; elsewhere it reads once, few, many or a size class.

V gene | clone size | CDR3 protein
TRBV7-3 | - | ASSLTERVADTQY
TRBV20-1 | - | SASSWEGLNTEAF
TRBV29-1 | few | SVEQRRQGDEKLF
TRBV28 | - | ASSSRTGEGTDTQY
TRBV27 | - | ASSPRPVSYEQY
TRBV5-6 | few | ASRRDRGWNEQF
TRBV9 | - | ASSVDGVPPDTQY
TRBV7-8 | - | ASSLFGRTSGRLQETQY
TRBV5-1 | few | ASSLVLGGNEQF
TRBV6-2/TRBV6-3 | few | ASSYEGTGVGDEQF
TRBV20-1 | - | SAGGRRVNYGYT
TRBV9 | - | ASSVAGADTQY
TRBV12-3/TRBV12-4 | - | ASSPSGRFNEQF
TRBV7-2 | - | ASSLAATGSGTGANVLT
TRBV7-9 | - | ASSPTSGSQY
TRBV5-4 | few | ASSPLYGSNEQF
TRBV29-1 | - | SGQTSGSYWCEQF
TRBV7-2 | many | ASSLTVTYEQY
TRBV27 | - | ASSPRRQAHEQY
TRBV12-3/TRBV12-4 | - | ASSLNSLSASTDTQY